This T cell receptor beta chain appears in the sequencing data of a study of response to subunit inactivated influenza vaccine (dated by TCRdb to the late 2010s). About the investigation overall: Deep quantitative profiling of the T cell receptor repertoire was used in the study to follow responses to a trivalent subunit inactivated influenza vaccine.

The library was produced with RT-PCR. Sequencer: Illumina HiSeq 2500. Clones were called with MiXCR by TCRdb after fastp trimmed the public reads at Q25, and only in-frame beta chains were retained. Merged by CDR3 protein, the rows form single entries marked with the most common genes and DNA. The sample contains fewer than 350,000 distinct CDR3 sequences, 20% to 25% of them found a single time. The ten largest clones take up about 10% of the sample. What the authors observed across the whole study: According to the authors, only a limited number of new T cells may be recruited by each seasonal influenza vaccination.

Trimming takes 10 bases off V and 0 bases off J; junction bases not matched to a gene: 7. Per the germline V gene, ENHRY is the CDR1 and SYGVKD is the CDR2. Counted from cysteine to phenylalanine, this CDR3 has 15 amino acids. Just the 45-base CDR3 DNA is kept, in frame starting at base 1. This clonotype showed up just a few times. Its antigen is unknown. No quality values exist for individual bases; no much larger clone is one base distant. The chain is made from TRBV10-3 and TRBJ2-3, and 10 junctional nucleotides match TRBD2. This TCR was recovered from a man between 50 and 75 years old who received an inactivated influenza vaccine. Donor details come from another sample of the same person, matched by shared clones. The material was PBMCs from blood, obtained 21 months after vaccination. The CDR3 region: CATHVTSGSTDTQYF. The DNA reads as follows: TGTGCCACCCACGTGACTAGCGGGAGCACAGATACGCAGTATTTT.